This T cell receptor beta chain was documented in a study of shared clonotypes between healthy human individuals (dated by TCRdb to 2018 to 2020). Regarding the study in general: A couple of women and a few men aged 18 to 49 years were included in the cohort. For each donor, three plates each were used for CD4 naive and CD4 memory, two plates were used for CD8 naive, and one plate was used for CD8 memory. Blood TCR repertoires of a handful of healthy adults were deeply sequenced to estimate repertoire size and the extent of clonotype sharing between individuals. Libraries were prepared and TCR repertoires were sequenced by different laboratories using diverse techniques, in order to increase sequencing depth and limit assay-specific biases. Each donor's leukapheresis produced roughly between roughly 0.85 and 9.5 billion PBMCs.

Looking up the germline V gene yields CDR1 SGHDT and CDR2 YYEEEE. The CDR3 contains 13 residues, cysteine and phenylalanine counted. The only DNA kept is the CDR3, 39 bases in frame from the first base. V lost 1 base and J lost 7 bases; the stretch between them is 9 bases long. In the case of this clone: No cognate antigen has been identified for it. Per-base qualities were not stored, and no clone one base away is much larger.

The research as a whole found: Higher generation probabilities were observed for clonotypes shared by all four sorted-subset donors than for non-shared clonotypes. Based on pairwise subsampling, the degree of clonotype sharing among donors was expected to be affected by sequencing depth. Only blood was sampled, and tissue TCR repertoires likely differ from those in blood. Rarefaction of sorted-subset datasets indicated incomplete sequencing despite the large sequencing depth. Estimated clonotype richness was generally larger for naive than for memory subsets. Roughly 5% of naive CD4, 3.5% of naive CD8, about 2.1% of memory CD4, and approximately 0.39% of memory CD8 clonotypes were shared across several donors. The genetic and exposure-history diversity represented was limited by the small number of donors.

Using the deep immunoSEQ assay, TCR CDR3 regions were amplified from genomic DNA by multiplex PCR. Genomic DNA extracted from each cell subset was distributed evenly over all wells of several immunoSEQ 96-well plates, and each plate served as one replicate. For sorted subsets, approximately 190 ng genomic DNA, equal to 30,000 to 35,000 T cell genomes, was loaded into each replicate PCR. The purified libraries were quantified using a Qubit 3.0 fluorometer, sized with a Bioanalyzer 2100, and then quantified again using the KAPA Library Quantification kit. Each immunoSEQ 96-well plate was sequenced on its own single-read 150-cycle Illumina NextSeq 550 flow cell. The paper's processing steps were these. Because only junctional sequences without quality scores were contained in the immunoSEQ output, filtering matching that applied to full-length reads could not be performed. To assign V/J genes and CDR3, sequences were annotated against IMGT germline references using PyIR, a Python wrapper for IgBLAST v1.9. Reads were removed for weak V/J assignments (E-value above 1e-6), missing CDR3, stop codons, out-of-frame junctions, or ambiguous translated residues. V3J clonotypes were defined by identical inferred V gene, J gene, and CDR3 amino acid sequence. Percentage overlap between repertoires was calculated by dividing the number of shared unique clonotypes by the size of the smaller repertoire. Three approaches were used to assess repertoire richness: RTK rarefaction, the Chao1 estimator, and Recon v2.1 estimates of unobserved clonotypes. Generation probabilities for all TCRbeta clonotypes obtained by the gDNA method from a handful of donors were computed using OLGA. TCRdb carries this immuneACCESS record with in-frame sequences only. Its versions omit some clonotypes, under half of them owing to an unresolved V gene in the studies checked, with the rest unexplained. V and J calls plus clone size are reproduced from that table; the DNA served to infer D and trimming. For this sample there are about 340,000 clones; 73% appear just once. Over 9.5% of the sample is taken by the ten largest.

The donors were healthy, HIV-negative adults with no recently reported acute infections or vaccinations. Every donor was a Caucasian adult residing in Nashville, Tennessee, USA. CD4+ T cells were enriched by magnetic negative selection, after which naive cells were positively selected on CD45RA and the negative fraction was taken as the memory subset. Blood was obtained by leukapheresis, after which PBMCs were separated by Ficoll-Histopaque density gradient centrifugation and cryopreserved in liquid nitrogen vapor phase. Purity and quantity of every magnetically sorted T cell population were checked by analytical flow cytometry. From each sorted fraction, genomic DNA was isolated and quantified by UV absorbance on a Nanodrop 2000c.

The chain joins TRBV5-6 to TRBJ1-5; the D segment could be TRBD1, given 6 matching bases. The sequence was collected from a man younger than 40 in good health. The sequenced sample consisted of memory CD4+ T cells sorted from blood. The sample's cell subset or site, from its label and the paper: CD45RA-negative fraction. The nucleotides are TGTGCCAGCAGCTTGCAGGGGAAGCAGCCCCAGCATTTT. This yields the protein CASSLQGKQPQHF.